Listed below are T cell receptor beta chains from one sample, sequenced in a study of Ad26.COV2.S vaccination and SARS-CoV-2 variants. Clones were read by immunoSEQ multiplex PCR, and TCRdb kept only the in-frame ones, dropping some. The sample has over 400,000 clones; about 90% are singletons. Sample: peripheral blood, taken in a trial of Ad26.COV2.S vaccine versus placebo. The receptor source for this set is a person aged 18 to 65 who received the Ad26.COV2.S COVID-19 vaccine or a placebo. Both conserved end residues are part of each CDR3. D genes are given only for firm matches. Part of the rows lack a size; the others show once, few, many or a class for expanded clones.

TRBV28	.	TRBJ1-6	TRBD1	CASSDAGTGTPLHF	TGTGCCAGCAGTGATGCCGGGACAGGGACCCCCCTCCACTTT
TRBV12-3/TRBV12-4	.	TRBJ2-5	TRBD2	CASRPGGLETQYF	TGTGCCAGCAGACCGGGAGGGTTGGAGACCCAGTACTTC
TRBV7-8	.	TRBJ1-3	.	CASSSNIGGKAGNTIYF	TGTGCCAGCAGCTCAAATATAGGGGGAAAAGCTGGAAACACCATATATTTT
TRBV7-2	.	TRBJ2-7	.	CASSLKDLKEVSYEQYF	TGTGCCAGCAGCTTAAAGGACTTAAAGGAGGTCTCCTACGAGCAGTACTTC
TRBV5-4	.	TRBJ2-7	TRBD2	CASSVTSETSYEQYF	TGTGCCAGCAGCGTCACTAGCGAAACCTCCTACGAGCAGTACTTC
TRBV9	.	TRBJ2-2	.	CASSVGNLNTGELFF	TGTGCCAGCAGCGTAGGAAATCTGAACACCGGGGAGCTGTTTTTT
TRBV15	.	TRBJ2-7	TRBD1	CATSADRGFGEQYF	TGTGCCACCAGCGCCGACAGGGGCTTCGGGGAGCAGTACTTC
TRBV6-7	.	TRBJ2-7	.	CASTGQADYEQYF	TGTGCCAGCACCGGACAAGCCGACTACGAGCAGTACTTC
TRBV28	.	TRBJ2-1	TRBD2	CASSLVAGGYNEQFF	TGTGCCAGCAGTTTAGTAGCGGGAGGGTACAATGAGCAGTTCTTC
TRBV5-4	.	TRBJ2-2	.	CASSFWGANTGELFF	TGTGCCAGCAGCTTCTGGGGGGCGAACACCGGGGAGCTGTTTTTT
TRBV28	.	TRBJ2-7	.	CASSLPSGEQYF	TGTGCCAGCAGTTTACCCAGCGGCGAGCAGTACTTC
TRBV5-1	.	TRBJ2-7	.	CASRQVGLFEQYF	TGCGCCAGCAGGCAGGTGGGATTGTTCGAGCAGTACTTC
TRBV5-6	.	TRBJ2-1	.	CASSYRNEQFF	TGTGCCAGCAGTTACAGGAATGAGCAGTTCTTC
TRBV20-1	.	TRBJ2-7	.	CSASLIYEQYF	TGCAGTGCTAGTTTAATCTACGAGCAGTACTTC
TRBV28	once	TRBJ1-6	.	CASREDKDHNSPLHF	TGTGCCAGCAGGGAAGACAAAGACCATAATTCACCCCTCCACTTT
TRBV5-4	.	TRBJ1-1	.	CASSGGNVRPRIFNTEAFF	TGTGCCAGCAGTGGTGGAAACGTCAGACCGCGAATCTTTAACACTGAAGCTTTCTTT
TRBV24-1	.	TRBJ2-1	TRBD2	CATSDPGTSLPQFF	TGTGCCACCAGTGACCCTGGGACTAGCCTCCCGCAGTTCTTC
TRBV5-1	.	TRBJ2-1	TRBD2	CASSQGLAGGLVKFF	TGCGCCAGCAGCCAAGGACTAGCGGGAGGGCTAGTTAAGTTCTTC
TRBV2	.	TRBJ2-7	TRBD1	CASKWTGADEQYF	TGTGCCAGCAAATGGACAGGGGCCGACGAGCAGTACTTC
TRBV27	few	TRBJ2-7	.	CASSLSDPGGEQYF	TGTGCCAGCAGTTTATCGGATCCGGGCGGCGAGCAGTACTTC
TRBV5-5	.	TRBJ2-2	TRBD1	CASSLQGAGTGELFF	TGTGCCAGCAGCTTACAGGGGGCAGGCACCGGGGAGCTGTTTTTT
TRBV4-2	.	TRBJ1-1	TRBD1	CASKTQQGSRAEAFF	TGTGCCAGCAAAACCCAACAGGGGTCGAGGGCTGAAGCTTTCTTT
TRBV7-8	.	TRBJ2-1	TRBD1	CASSLQGVSYNEQFF	TGTGCCAGCAGCTTACAGGGGGTCTCCTACAATGAGCAGTTCTTC
TRBV5-5	.	TRBJ2-1	.	CASSLAGKQTAEQFF	TGTGCCAGCAGCTTGGCCGGCAAACAAACTGCTGAGCAGTTCTTC
TRBV18	.	TRBJ2-2	TRBD1	CASSQRTGSTGELFF	TGTGCCAGCTCACAACGGACAGGGAGCACCGGGGAGCTGTTTTTT
TRBV6-5	.	TRBJ2-7	.	CASSYRQSYEQYF	TGTGCCAGCAGTTATCGACAGTCCTACGAGCAGTACTTC
TRBV10-2	once	TRBJ1-3	.	CASRLDPDSGNTIYF	TGCGCCAGCAGGCTTGACCCCGACTCTGGAAACACCATATATTTT
TRBV15	.	TRBJ1-6	.	CATSRGGNSPLHF	TGTGCCACCAGCAGAGGAGGGAATTCACCCCTCCACTTT
TRBV10-3	.	TRBJ2-2	.	CAISGSLTGDTGELFF	TGTGCCATCAGTGGATCACTCACCGGGGACACCGGGGAGCTGTTTTTT
TRBV3-1/TRBV3-2	.	TRBJ2-2	.	CASSQGIHSTGELFF	TGTGCCAGCAGCCAAGGGATCCACAGCACCGGGGAGCTGTTTTTT
TRBV9	.	TRBJ2-5	.	CASNRDEETQYF	TGTGCCAGCAATCGGGACGAAGAGACCCAGTACTTC
TRBV10-2	.	TRBJ2-1	.	CASSERIGGSSYNEQFF	TGCGCCAGCAGTGAGAGAATTGGGGGGAGCTCCTACAATGAGCAGTTCTTC
TRBV5-1	.	TRBJ2-3	TRBD1	CASSLTGGRADTQYF	TGCGCCAGCAGTCTTACAGGGGGACGGGCAGATACGCAGTATTTT
TRBV27	once	TRBJ1-5	.	CASSLGETVYF	TGTGCCAGCAGTCTAGGGGAAACCGTATATTTT
TRBV3-1/TRBV3-2	once	TRBJ2-1	TRBD2	CASSQKREEYNEQFF	TGTGCCAGCAGCCAAAAGCGGGAGGAATACAATGAGCAGTTCTTC
TRBV6-2/TRBV6-3	few	TRBJ2-1	.	CASSTAYRSVSPYNEQFF	TGTGCCAGCAGCACTGCATACCGATCTGTAAGTCCCTACAATGAGCAGTTCTTC
TRBV28	.	TRBJ2-1	TRBD2	CASSPSGSSYNEQFF	TGTGCCAGCAGCCCAAGCGGGAGCTCCTACAATGAGCAGTTCTTC
TRBV30	.	TRBJ2-7	TRBD1	CAWSRYRGPYEQYF	TGTGCCTGGAGTAGGTACAGGGGGCCCTACGAGCAGTACTTC
TRBV15	.	TRBJ2-3	.	CATSRRVLGDTQYF	TGTGCCACCAGCAGACGTGTATTGGGAGATACGCAGTATTTT
TRBV6-2/TRBV6-3	.	TRBJ1-3	.	CASSQPQTPSGNTIYF	TGTGCCAGCAGTCAACCACAGACACCCTCTGGAAACACCATATATTTT
TRBV19	.	TRBJ2-7	TRBD1	CASSLDTTGVDEQYF	TGTGCCAGTAGTCTCGACACCACAGGGGTGGACGAGCAGTACTTC
TRBV9	.	TRBJ2-7	TRBD2	CASSVGTSGYEQYF	TGTGCCAGCAGCGTTGGGACTAGCGGTTACGAGCAGTACTTC